This T cell receptor (beta chain) appears in the sequencing data of a study of Graves' ophthalmopathy and Graves' hyperthyroidism. Germline CDR1 reads SQVTM; CDR2 reads ANQGSEA. V shed 7 bases and J 8 bases; nucleotides not matched to a gene: 10. The CDR3 extends over 13 amino acids. This clonotype appeared a few times. Donors with ophthalmopathy: moderate-to-severe activity, CAS ≥3, NOSPECS ≥4, duration under 3 months. RNA transcripts yielded amplified TCR beta CDR3 regions. HTBI primers were used in a first-round RT-PCR, which preceded a second-round multiplex PCR. Using its own MiXCR run on the multiplex PCR reads, TCRdb lists one record per CDR3 protein. Of 230,000 or so distinct CDR3 sequences listed, around 45% were seen once; the top ten hold over 40%.

This chain connects TRBV29-1 to TRBJ1-4; 7 bases map to TRBD1. Sequenced input: peripheral blood. The clonotype originates from an adult man with Graves' ophthalmopathy. CDR3 residues: CSGSGRDREKLFF. The CDR3 bases are TGCAGCGGATCGGGCCGGGACAGAGAAAAACTGTTTTTT.